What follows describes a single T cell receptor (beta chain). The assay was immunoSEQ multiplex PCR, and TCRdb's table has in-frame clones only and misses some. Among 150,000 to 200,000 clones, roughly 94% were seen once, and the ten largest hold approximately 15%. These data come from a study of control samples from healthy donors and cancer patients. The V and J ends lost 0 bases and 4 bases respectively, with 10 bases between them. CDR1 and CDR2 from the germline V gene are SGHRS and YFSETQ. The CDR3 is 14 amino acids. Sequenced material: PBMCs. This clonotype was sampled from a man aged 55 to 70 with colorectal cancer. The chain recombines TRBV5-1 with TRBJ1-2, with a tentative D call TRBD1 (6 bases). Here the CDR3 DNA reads TGCGCCAGCAGCTTGGATCCAGGGGTCTATGGCTACACCTTC. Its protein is CASSLDPGVYGYTF.